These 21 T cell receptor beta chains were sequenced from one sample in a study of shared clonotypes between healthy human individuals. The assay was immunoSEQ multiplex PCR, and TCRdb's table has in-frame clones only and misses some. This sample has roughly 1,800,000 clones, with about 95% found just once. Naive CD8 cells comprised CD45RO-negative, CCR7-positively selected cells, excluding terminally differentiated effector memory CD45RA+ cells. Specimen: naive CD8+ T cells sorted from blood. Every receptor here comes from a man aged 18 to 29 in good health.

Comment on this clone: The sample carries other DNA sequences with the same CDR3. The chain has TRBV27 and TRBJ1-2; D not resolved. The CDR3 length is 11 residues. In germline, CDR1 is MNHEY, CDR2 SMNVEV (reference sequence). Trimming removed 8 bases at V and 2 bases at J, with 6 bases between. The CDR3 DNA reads TGTGCCAGCGGGAGAAACTATGGCTACACCTTC. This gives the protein CASGRNYGYTF.

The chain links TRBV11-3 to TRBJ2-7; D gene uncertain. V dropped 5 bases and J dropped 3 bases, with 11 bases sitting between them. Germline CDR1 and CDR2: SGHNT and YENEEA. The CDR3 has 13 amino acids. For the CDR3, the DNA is TGTGCCAGCAGCGAAACAGAGAACTACGAGCAGTACTTC. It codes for CASSETENYEQYF.

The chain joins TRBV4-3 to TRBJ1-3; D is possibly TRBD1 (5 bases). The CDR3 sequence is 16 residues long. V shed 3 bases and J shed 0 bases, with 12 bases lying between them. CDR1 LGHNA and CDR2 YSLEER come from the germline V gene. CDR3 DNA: TGCGCCAGCAGCCAGGCGACAGAGTCCTCTGGAAACACCATATATTTT. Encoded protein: CASSQATESSGNTIYF.

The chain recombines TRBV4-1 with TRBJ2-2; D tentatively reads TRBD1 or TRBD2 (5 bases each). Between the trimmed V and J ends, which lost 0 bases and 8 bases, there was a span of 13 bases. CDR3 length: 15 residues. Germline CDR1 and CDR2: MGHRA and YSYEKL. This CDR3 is CASSQDIGTLGELFF. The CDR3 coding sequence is TGCGCCAGCAGCCAAGATATTGGGACGTTAGGGGAGCTGTTTTTT.

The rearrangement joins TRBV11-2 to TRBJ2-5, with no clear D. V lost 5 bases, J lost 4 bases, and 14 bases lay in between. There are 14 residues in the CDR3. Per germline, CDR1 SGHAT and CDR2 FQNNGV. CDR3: CASSPTSSPETQYF. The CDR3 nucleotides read TGTGCCAGCAGCCCGACAAGCAGCCCAGAGACCCAGTACTTC. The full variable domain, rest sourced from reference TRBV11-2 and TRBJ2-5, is EAGVAQSPRYKIIEKRQSVAFWCNPISGHATLYWYQQILGQGPKLLIQFQNNGVVDDSQLPKDRFSAERLKGVDSTLKIQPAKLEDSAVYLCASSPTSSPETQYFGPGTRLLVL.

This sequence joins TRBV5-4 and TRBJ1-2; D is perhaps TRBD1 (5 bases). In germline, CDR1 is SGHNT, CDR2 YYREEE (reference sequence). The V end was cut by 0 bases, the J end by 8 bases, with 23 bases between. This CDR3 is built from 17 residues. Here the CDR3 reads CASSLVVDAGGLLGYTF. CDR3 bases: TGTGCCAGCAGCTTGGTCGTGGACGCCGGGGGGTTATTAGGCTACACCTTC.

CDR3 sequence (DNA): TGTGCCAGCAGCTCACTTGGGGACTGGCGGGAGGTTGCGTTCTTC. It encodes CASSSLGDWREVAFF. V usage is TRBV7-9 and J usage is TRBJ2-1; TRBD2 agrees at 8 bases. Looked up from germline, CDR1 is SEHNR and CDR2 is FQNEAQ (reference sequence). V gave up 4 bases and J gave up 15 bases; unmatched junction bases: 17. CDR3 size: 15 residues. The entire variable domain, with the rest obtained from reference TRBV7-9 and TRBJ2-1, is as follows: DTGVSQNPRHKITKRGQNVTFRCDPISEHNRLYWYRQTLGQGPEFLTYFQNEAQLEKSRLLSDRFSAERPKGSFSTLEIQRTEQGDSAMYLCASSSLGDWREVAFFGPGTRLTVL.

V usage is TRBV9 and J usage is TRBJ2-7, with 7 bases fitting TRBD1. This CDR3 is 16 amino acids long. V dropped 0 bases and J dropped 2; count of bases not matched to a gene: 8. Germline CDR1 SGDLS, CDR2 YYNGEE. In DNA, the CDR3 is TGTGCCAGCAGCGTAGCTAGTGGACAGGCCACCTACGAGCAGTACTTC. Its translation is CASSVASGQATYEQYF.

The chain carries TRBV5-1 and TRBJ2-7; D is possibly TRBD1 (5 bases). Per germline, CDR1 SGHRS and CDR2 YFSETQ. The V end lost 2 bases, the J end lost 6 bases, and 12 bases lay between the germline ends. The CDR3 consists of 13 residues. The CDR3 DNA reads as TGCGCCAGCAGCTTAGGGGCCTCGAGCGAGCAGTACTTC. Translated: CASSLGASSEQYF.

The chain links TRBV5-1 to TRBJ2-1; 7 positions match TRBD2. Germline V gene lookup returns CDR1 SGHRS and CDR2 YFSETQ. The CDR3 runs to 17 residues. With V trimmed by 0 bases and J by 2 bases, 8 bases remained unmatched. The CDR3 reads CASSLAWEGVPYNEQFF. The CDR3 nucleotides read TGCGCCAGCAGCTTGGCCTGGGAGGGAGTGCCCTACAATGAGCAGTTCTTC. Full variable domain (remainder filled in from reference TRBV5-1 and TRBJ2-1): KAGVTQTPRYLIKTRGQQVTLSCSPISGHRSVSWYQQTPGQGLQFLFEYFSETQRNKGNFPGRFSGRQFSNSRSEMNVSTLELGDSALYLCASSLAWEGVPYNEQFFGPGTRLTVL.

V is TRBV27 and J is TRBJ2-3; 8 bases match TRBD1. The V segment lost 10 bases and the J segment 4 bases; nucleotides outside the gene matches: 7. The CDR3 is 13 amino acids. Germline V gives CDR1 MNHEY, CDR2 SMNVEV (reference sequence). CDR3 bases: TGTGCCACCTCCTGGACAGGGCCAGATACGCAGTATTTT. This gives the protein CATSWTGPDTQYF.

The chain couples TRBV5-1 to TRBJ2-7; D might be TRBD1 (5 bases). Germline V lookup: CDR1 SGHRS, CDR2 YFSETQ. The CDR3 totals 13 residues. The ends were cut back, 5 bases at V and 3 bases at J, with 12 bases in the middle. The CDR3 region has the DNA TGCGCCAGCAGTTACGACAGCCTCTACGAGCAGTACTTC. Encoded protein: CASSYDSLYEQYF.

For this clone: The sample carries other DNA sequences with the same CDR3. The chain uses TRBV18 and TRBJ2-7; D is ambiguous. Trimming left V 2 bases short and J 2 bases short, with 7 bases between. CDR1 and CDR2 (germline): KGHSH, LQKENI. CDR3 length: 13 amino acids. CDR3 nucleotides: TGTGCCAGCTCACCAGGCGGAACCTACGAGCAGTACTTC. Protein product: CASSPGGTYEQYF.

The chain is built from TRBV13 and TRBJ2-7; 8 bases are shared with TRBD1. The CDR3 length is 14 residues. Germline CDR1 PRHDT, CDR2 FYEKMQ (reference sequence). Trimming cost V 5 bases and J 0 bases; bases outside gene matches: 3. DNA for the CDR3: TGTGCCAGCAGCGACGGACAGGGCTCCTACGAGCAGTACTTC. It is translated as CASSDGQGSYEQYF.

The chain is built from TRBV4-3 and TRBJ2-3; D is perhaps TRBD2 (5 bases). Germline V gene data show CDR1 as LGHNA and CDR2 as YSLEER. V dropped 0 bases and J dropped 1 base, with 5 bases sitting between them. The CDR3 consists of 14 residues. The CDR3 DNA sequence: TGCGCCAGCAGCCAAGAAGCGGGCACAGATACGCAGTATTTT. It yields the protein CASSQEAGTDTQYF.

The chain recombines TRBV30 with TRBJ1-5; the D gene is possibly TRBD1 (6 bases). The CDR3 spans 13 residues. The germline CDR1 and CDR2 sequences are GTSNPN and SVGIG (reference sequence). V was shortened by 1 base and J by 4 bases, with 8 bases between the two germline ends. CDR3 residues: CAWSADRNQPQHF. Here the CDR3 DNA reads TGTGCCTGGAGTGCAGACAGGAATCAGCCCCAGCATTTT.

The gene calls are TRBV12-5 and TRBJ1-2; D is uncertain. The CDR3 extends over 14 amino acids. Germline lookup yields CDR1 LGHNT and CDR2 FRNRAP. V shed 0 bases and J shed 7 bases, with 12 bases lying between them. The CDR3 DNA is TGTGCTAGTGGTTTGGTCCCCCTCCGCAGTGGCTACACCTTC. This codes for CASGLVPLRSGYTF.

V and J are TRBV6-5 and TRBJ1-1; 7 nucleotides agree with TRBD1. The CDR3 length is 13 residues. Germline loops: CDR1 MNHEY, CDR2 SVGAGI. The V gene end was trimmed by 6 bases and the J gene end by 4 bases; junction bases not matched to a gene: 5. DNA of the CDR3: TGTGCCAGCAGACAGGGGTCCTTCACTGAAGCTTTCTTT. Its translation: CASRQGSFTEAFF.

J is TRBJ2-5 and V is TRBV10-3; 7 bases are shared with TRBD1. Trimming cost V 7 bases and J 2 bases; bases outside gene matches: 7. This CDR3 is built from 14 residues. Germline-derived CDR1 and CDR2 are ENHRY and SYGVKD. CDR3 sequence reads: CAINPDRVQETQYF. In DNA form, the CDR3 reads TGTGCCATCAACCCTGACAGGGTACAAGAGACCCAGTACTTC.

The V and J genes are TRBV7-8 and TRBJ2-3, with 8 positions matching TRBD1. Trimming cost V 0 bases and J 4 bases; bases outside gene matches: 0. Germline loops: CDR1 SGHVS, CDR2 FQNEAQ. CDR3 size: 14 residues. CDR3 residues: CASSLATGADTQYF. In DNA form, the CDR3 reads TGTGCCAGCAGCTTAGCGACAGGGGCAGATACGCAGTATTTT. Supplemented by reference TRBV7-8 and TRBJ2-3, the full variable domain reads GAGVSQSPRYKVAKRGQDVALRCDPISGHVSLFWYQQALGQGPEFLTYFQNEAQLDKSGLPSDRFFAERPEGSVSTLKIQRTQQEDSAVYLCASSLATGADTQYFGPGTRLTVL.

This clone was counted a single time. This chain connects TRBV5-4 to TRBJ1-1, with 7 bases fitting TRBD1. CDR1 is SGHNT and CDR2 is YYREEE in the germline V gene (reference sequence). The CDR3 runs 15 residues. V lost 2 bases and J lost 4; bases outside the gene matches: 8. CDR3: CASSFQGGPATEAFF. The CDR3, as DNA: TGTGCCAGCAGCTTCCAGGGGGGGCCGGCCACTGAAGCTTTCTTT.